This T cell receptor beta chain came from a study of cytomegalovirus exposure and HLA in healthy donors. At the level of the study: T cells numbering some 170 million yielded 100 million to 120 million unique TCR beta sequences in an earlier analysis. Study-level points and caveats: In vitro work confirmed that a few CMV-associated chains recognize CMV antigens.

This clone was observed a few times. The antigen is not known. Different DNA sequences within this sample yield the same CDR3. The study ran its PCR with 60 Vbeta and 13 Jbeta primers. Libraries were prepared by immunoSEQ multiplex PCR; TCRdb keeps only in-frame clonotypes and omits some of them. The sample lists just over 70,000 clones, 70% to 75% occurring once. The ends lost 3 bases at V and 6 bases at J; junction bases unmatched: 6. Germline assignment: CDR1 MDHEN and CDR2 SYDVKM. This CDR3 has 14 residues. The material sequenced was PBMCs. The gene calls are TRBV28 and TRBJ1-1, with 8 bases identical to TRBD1. This receptor was identified in a human donor in good health. The DNA for the CDR3 is TGTGCCAGCAGTTTGGGACAGGAGGGGCCTGAAGCTTTCTTT. Encoded protein: CASSLGQEGPEAFF.